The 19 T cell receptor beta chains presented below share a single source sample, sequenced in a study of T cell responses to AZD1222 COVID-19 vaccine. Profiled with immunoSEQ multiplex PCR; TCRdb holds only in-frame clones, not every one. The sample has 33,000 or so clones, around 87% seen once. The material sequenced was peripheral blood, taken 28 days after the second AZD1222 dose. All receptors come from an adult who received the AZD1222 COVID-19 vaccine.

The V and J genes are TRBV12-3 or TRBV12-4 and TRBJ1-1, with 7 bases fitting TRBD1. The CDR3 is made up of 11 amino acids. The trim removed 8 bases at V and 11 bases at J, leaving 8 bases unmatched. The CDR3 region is CASQETGRAFF. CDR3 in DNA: TGTGCCAGCCAAGAGACAGGGCGGGCTTTCTTT.

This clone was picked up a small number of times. The CDR3 protein is CASSATGVGGNTIYF. CDR3 nucleotides: TGTGCCAGCAGCGCGACAGGGGTTGGAGGAAACACCATATATTTT. V is TRBV3-1 (or the pseudogene TRBV3-2) and J is TRBJ1-3; 8 bases match TRBD1. V lost 5 bases, J lost 4 bases, and 7 bases stayed unmatched. Germline V gene sequence: CDR1 LGHDT, CDR2 YNNKEL (reference sequence). The CDR3 consists of 15 residues.

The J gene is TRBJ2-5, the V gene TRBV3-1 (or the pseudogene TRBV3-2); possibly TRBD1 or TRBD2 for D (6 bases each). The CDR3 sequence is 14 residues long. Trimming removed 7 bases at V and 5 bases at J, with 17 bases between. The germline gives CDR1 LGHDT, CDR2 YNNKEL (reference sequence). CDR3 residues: CASTTGTAGETQYF. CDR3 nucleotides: TGTGCCAGCACCACAGGGACTGCGGGGGAGACCCAGTACTTC.

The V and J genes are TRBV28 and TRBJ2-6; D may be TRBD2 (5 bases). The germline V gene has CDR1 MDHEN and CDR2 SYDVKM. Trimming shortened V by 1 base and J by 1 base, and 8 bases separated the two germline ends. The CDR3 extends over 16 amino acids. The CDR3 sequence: CASSLLLGSGANVLTF. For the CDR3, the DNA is TGTGCCAGCAGTTTATTACTAGGATCTGGGGCCAACGTCCTGACTTTC.

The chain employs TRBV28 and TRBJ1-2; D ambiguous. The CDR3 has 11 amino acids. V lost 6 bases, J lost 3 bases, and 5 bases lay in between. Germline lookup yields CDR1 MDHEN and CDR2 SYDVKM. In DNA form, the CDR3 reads TGTGCCAGCAGGCGTGACTATGGCTACACCTTC. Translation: CASRRDYGYTF.

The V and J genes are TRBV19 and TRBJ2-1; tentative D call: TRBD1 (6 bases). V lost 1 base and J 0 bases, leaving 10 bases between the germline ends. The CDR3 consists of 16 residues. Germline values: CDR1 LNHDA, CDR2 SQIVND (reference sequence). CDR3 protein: CASSIGGPVSYNEQFF. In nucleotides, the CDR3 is TGTGCCAGTAGTATAGGGGGGCCAGTCTCCTACAATGAGCAGTTCTTC.

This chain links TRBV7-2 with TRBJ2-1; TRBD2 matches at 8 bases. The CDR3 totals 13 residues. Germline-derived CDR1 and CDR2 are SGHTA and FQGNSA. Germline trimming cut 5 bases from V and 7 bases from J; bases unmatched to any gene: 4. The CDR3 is CASSGTRGNEQFF. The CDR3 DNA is TGTGCCAGCAGCGGGACTAGGGGGAATGAGCAGTTCTTC. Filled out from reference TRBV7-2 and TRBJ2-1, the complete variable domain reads GAGVSQSPSNKVTEKGKDVELRCDPISGHTALYWYRQSLGQGLEFLIYFQGNSAPDKSGLPSDRFSAERTGGSVSTLTIQRTQQEDSAVYLCASSGTRGNEQFFGPGTRLTVL.

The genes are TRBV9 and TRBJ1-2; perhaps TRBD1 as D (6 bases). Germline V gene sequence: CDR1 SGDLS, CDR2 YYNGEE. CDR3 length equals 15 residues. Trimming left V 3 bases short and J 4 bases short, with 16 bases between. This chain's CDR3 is CASSGGGPAGYGYTF. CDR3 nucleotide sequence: TGTGCCAGCAGCGGAGGGGGGCCCGCCGGCTATGGCTACACCTTC.

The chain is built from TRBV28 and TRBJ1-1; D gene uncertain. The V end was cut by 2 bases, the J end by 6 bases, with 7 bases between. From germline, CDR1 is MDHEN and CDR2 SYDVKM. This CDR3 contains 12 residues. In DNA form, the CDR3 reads TGTGCCAGCAGTTTACGGACGTCTGAAGCTTTCTTT. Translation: CASSLRTSEAFF.

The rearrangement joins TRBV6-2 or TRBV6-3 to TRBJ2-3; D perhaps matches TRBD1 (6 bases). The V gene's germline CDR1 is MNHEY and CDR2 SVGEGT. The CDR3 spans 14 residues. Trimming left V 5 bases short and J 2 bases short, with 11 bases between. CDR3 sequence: CASSRDTATDTQYF. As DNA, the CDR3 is TGTGCCAGCAGTAGGGACACAGCCACAGATACGCAGTATTTT.

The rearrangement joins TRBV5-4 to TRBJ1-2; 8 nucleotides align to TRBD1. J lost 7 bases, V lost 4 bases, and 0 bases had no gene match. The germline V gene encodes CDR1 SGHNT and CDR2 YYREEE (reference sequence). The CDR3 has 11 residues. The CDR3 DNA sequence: TGTGCCAGCAGCGACAGGGGTGGCTACACCTTC. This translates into CASSDRGGYTF. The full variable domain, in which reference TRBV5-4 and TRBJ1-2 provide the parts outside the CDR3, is ETGVTQSPTHLIKTRGQQVTLRCSSQSGHNTVSWYQQALGQGPQFIFQYYREEENGRGNFPPRFSGLQFPNYSSELNVNALELDDSALYLCASSDRGGYTFGSGTRLTVV.

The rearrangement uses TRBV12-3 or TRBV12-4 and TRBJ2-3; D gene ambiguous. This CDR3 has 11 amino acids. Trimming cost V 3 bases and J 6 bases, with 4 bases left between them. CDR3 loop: CASSLRDTQYF. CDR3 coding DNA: TGTGCCAGCAGTTTGAGGGATACGCAGTATTTT.

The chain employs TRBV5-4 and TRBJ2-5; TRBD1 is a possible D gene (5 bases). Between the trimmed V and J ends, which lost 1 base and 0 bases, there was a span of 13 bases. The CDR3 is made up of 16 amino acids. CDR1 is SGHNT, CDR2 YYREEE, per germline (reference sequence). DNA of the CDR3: TGTGCCAGCAGCTTGCAAGGAGCAGGGAACCAAGAGACCCAGTACTTC. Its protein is CASSLQGAGNQETQYF.

CDR3 DNA: TGTGCCAGCAGTTACTCGCAGGCAGGGTACTACGAGCAGTACTTC. This sequence encodes CASSYSQAGYYEQYF. The rearrangement uses TRBV6-5 and TRBJ2-7, with TRBD1 as a possible D gene (5 bases). V lost 0 bases and J lost 3, with 12 bases in between. Germline values: CDR1 MNHEY, CDR2 SVGAGI. There are 15 residues in the CDR3.

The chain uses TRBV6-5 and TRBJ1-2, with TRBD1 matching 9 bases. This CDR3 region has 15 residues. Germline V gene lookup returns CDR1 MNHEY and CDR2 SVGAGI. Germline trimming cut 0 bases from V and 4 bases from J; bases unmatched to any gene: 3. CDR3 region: CASSYSPQGAYGYTF. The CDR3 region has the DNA TGTGCCAGCAGTTACTCACCACAGGGGGCCTATGGCTACACCTTC.

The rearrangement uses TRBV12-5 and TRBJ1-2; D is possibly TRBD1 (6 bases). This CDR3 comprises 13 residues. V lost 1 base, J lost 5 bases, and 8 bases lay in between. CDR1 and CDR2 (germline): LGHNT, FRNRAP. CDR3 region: CASGLGRGYGYTF. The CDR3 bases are TGTGCTAGTGGTTTGGGTAGGGGGTATGGCTACACCTTC.

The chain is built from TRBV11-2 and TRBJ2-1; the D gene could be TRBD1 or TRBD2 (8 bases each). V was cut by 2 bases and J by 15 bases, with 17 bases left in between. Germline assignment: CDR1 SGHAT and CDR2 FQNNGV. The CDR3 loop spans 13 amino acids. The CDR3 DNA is TGTGCCAGCAGCTTAAGCGGGGGACAGGTGCCGTTCTTC. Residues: CASSLSGGQVPFF.

The CDR3 DNA follows: TGCGCCAGCAGCTTGGTTTCGCCGAGGGGTAAGTATGGCTACACCTTC. Residues: CASSLVSPRGKYGYTF. The gene calls are TRBV5-1 and TRBJ1-2; D may be TRBD1 (5 bases). In germline, CDR1 is SGHRS, CDR2 YFSETQ. This CDR3 has 16 amino acids. V was pared by 0 bases and J by 5 bases, with 17 bases between.

The CDR3 sequence is CASSASGVNTDTQYF. CDR3 bases: TGTGCCAGCAGTGCTAGCGGGGTAAACACAGATACGCAGTATTTT. The genes are TRBV28 and TRBJ2-3; 9 bases are shared with TRBD2. CDR1 and CDR2 (germline): MDHEN, SYDVKM. CDR3 length equals 15 residues. V was clipped by 5 bases and J by 2 bases; unmatched bases: 5.